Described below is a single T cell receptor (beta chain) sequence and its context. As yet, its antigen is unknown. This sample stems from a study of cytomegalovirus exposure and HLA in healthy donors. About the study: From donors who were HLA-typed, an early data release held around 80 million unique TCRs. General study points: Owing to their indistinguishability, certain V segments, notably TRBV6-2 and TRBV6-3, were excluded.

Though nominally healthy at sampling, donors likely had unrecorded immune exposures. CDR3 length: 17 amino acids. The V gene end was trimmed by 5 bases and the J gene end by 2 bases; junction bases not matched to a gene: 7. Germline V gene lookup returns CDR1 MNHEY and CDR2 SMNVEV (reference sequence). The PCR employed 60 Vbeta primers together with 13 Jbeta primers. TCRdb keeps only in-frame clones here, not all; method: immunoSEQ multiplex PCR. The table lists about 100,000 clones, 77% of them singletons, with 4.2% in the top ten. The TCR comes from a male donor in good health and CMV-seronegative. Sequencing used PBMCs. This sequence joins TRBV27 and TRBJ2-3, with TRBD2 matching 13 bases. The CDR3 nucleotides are TGTGCCAGCAGTCACCTGGGACTAGCGGGATCCACAGATACGCAGTATTTT. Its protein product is CASSHLGLAGSTDTQYF.